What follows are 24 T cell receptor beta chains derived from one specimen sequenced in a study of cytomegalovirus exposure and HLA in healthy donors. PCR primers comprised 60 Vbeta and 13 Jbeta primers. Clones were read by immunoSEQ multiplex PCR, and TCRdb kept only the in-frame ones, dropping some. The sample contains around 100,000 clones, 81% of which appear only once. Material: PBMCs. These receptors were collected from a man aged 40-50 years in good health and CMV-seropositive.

The CDR3 region has the DNA TGCGCCAGCAGCCAAGAGCAAAGGGGGGGGAACACTGAAGCTTTCTTT. Residues: CASSQEQRGGNTEAFF. The chain combines TRBV4-1 with TRBJ1-1; weak D call: TRBD1 (6 bases). The germline gives CDR1 MGHRA, CDR2 YSYEKL. V shed 0 bases and J shed 1 base, with 12 bases lying between them. The CDR3 spans 16 residues.

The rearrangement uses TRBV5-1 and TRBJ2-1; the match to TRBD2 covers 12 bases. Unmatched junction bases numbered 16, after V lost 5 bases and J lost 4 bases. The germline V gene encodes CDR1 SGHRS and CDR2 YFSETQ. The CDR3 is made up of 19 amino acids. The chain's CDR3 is CASRRGRLAGELDYNEQFF. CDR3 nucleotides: TGCGCCAGCAGACGGGGGCGACTAGCGGGAGAATTGGATTACAATGAGCAGTTCTTC.

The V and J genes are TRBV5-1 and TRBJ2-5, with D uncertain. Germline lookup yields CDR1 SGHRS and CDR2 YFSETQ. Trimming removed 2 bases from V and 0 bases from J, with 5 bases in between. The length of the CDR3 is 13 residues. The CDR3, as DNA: TGCGCCAGCAGCTTCACAGACCAAGAGACCCAGTACTTC. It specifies CASSFTDQETQYF.

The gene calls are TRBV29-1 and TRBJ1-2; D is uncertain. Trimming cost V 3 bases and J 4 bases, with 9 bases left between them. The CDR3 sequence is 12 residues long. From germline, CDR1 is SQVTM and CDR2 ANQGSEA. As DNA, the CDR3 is TGCAGCGTTGAGTCCCACTTCTATGGCTACACCTTC. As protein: CSVESHFYGYTF.

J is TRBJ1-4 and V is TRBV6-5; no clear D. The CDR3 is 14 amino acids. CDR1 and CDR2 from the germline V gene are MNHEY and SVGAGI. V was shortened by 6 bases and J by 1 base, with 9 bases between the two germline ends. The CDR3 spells CASSPPGTNEKLFF. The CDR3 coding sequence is TGTGCCAGCAGCCCCCCAGGAACTAATGAAAAACTGTTTTTT.

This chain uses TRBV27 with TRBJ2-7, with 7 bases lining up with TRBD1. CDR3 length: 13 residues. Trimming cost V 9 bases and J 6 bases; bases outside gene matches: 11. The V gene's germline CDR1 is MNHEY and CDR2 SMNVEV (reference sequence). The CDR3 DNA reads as TGTGCCAGTTTGAGACAGGGCTCAAGCGAGCAGTACTTC. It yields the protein CASLRQGSSEQYF.

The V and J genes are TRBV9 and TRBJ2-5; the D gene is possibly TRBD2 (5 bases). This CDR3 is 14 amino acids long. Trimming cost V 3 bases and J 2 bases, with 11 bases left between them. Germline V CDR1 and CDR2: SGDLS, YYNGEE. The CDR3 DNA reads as TGTGCCAGCAGCGCGGGGTTGGTGCAAGAGACCCAGTACTTC. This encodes CASSAGLVQETQYF.

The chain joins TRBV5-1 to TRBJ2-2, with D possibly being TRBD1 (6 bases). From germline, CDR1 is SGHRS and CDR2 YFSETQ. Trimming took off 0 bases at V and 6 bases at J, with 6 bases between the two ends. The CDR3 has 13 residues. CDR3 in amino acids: CASSLGGPGELFF. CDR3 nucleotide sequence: TGCGCCAGCAGCTTGGGGGGGCCCGGGGAGCTGTTTTTT.

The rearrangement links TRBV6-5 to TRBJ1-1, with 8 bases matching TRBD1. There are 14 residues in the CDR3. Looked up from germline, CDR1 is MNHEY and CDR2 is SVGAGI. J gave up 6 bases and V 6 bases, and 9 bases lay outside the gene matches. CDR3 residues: CASRPGQGSSEAFF. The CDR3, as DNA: TGTGCCAGCAGACCCGGACAGGGTAGTTCTGAAGCTTTCTTT.

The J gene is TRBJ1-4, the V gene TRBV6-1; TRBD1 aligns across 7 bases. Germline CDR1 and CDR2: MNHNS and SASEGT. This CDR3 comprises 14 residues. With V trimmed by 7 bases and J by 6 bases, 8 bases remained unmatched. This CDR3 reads CASTHRGRDEKLFF. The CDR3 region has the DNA TGTGCCAGCACCCATAGGGGGCGAGATGAAAAACTGTTTTTT.

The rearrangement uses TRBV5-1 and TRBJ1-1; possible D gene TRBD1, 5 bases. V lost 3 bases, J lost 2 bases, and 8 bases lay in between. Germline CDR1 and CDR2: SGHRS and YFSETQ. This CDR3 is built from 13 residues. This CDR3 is CASSWQGNTEAFF. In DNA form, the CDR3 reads TGCGCCAGCAGCTGGCAGGGCAACACTGAAGCTTTCTTT.

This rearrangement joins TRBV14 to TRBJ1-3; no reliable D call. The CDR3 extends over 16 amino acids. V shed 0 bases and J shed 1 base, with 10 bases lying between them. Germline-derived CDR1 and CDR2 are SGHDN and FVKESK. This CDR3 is CASSQDWWRSGNTIYF. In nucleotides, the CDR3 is TGTGCCAGCAGCCAAGATTGGTGGCGGTCTGGAAACACCATATATTTT. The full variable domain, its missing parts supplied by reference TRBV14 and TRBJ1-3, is EAGVTQFPSHSVIEKGQTVTLRCDPISGHDNLYWYRRVMGKEIKFLLHFVKESKQDESGMPNNRFLAERTGGTYSTLKVQPAELEDSGVYFCASSQDWWRSGNTIYFGEGSWLTVV.

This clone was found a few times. CDR3 sequence: CASSAPGTGINSPLHF. In DNA form, the CDR3 reads TGTGCCAGCAGCGCACCCGGGACAGGGATTAATTCACCCCTCCACTTT. This rearrangement joins TRBV5-4 to TRBJ1-6, with TRBD1 matching over 9 bases. The CDR3 spans 16 residues. Trimming took 4 bases from V and 6 from J; bases not matched to a gene: 8. The germline V gene encodes CDR1 SGHNT and CDR2 YYREEE (reference sequence). The complete variable domain, with remaining parts taken from reference TRBV5-4 and TRBJ1-6, reads ETGVTQSPTHLIKTRGQQVTLRCSSQSGHNTVSWYQQALGQGPQFIFQYYREEENGRGNFPPRFSGLQFPNYSSELNVNALELDDSALYLCASSAPGTGINSPLHFGNGTRLTVT.

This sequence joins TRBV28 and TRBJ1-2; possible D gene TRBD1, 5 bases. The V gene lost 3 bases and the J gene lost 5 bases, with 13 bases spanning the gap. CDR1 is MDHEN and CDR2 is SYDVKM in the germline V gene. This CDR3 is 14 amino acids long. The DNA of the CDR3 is TGTGCCAGCAGTTTCGGGGGAGGACTATATGGCTACACCTTC. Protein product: CASSFGGGLYGYTF.

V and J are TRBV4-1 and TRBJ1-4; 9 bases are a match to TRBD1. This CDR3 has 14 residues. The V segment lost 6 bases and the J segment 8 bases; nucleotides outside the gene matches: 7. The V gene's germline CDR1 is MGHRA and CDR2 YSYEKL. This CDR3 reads CASSRQGEGEKLFF. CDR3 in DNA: TGCGCCAGCAGTCGACAGGGGGAAGGGGAAAAACTGTTTTTT.

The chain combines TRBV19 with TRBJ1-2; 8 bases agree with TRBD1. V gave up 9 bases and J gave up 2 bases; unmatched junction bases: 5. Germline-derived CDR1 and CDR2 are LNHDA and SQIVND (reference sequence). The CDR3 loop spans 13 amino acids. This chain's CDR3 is CARINRGNYGYTF. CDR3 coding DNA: TGTGCCAGAATTAACAGGGGGAACTATGGCTACACCTTC.

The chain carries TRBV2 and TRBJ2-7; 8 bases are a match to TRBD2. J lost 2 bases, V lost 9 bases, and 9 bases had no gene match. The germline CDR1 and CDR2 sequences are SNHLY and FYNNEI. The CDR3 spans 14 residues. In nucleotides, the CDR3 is TGTGCCAGTACCGCGGGGGGCGGGCCCTACGAGCAGTACTTC. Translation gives CASTAGGGPYEQYF.

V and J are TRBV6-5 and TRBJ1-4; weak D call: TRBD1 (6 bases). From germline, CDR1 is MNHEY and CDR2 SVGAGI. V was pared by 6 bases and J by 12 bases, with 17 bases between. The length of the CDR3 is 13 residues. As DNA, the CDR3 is TGTGCCAGCAGCACCGTAGTGGGGGCCGAACTGTTTTTT. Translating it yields CASSTVVGAELFF.

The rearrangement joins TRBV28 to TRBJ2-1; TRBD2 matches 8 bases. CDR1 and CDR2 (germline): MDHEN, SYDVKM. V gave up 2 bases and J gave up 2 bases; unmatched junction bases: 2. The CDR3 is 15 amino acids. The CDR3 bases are TGTGCCAGCAGTTTAACAGCGGGAGCCTACAATGAGCAGTTCTTC. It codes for CASSLTAGAYNEQFF.

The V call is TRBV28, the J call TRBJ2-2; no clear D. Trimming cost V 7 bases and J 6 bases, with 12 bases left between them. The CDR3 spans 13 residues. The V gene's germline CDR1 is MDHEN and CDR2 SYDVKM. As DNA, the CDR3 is TGTGCCAGCACTAGTACGATGCCCGGGGAGCTGTTTTTT. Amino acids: CASTSTMPGELFF.

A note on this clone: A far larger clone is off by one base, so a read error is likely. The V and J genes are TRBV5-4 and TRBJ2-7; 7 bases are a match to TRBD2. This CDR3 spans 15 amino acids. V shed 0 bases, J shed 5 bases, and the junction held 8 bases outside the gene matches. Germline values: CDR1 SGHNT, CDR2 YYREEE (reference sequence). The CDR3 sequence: CASSLGAGIMDEQYF. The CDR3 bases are TGTGCCAGCAGCTTGGGAGCGGGAATTATGGACGAGCAGTACTTC.

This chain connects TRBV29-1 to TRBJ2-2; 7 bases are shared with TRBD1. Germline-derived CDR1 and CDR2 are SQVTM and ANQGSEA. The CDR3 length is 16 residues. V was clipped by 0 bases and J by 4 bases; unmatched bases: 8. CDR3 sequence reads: CSVEDRRTGGTGELFF. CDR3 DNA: TGCAGCGTTGAAGATAGGCGGACAGGAGGCACCGGGGAGCTGTTTTTT.

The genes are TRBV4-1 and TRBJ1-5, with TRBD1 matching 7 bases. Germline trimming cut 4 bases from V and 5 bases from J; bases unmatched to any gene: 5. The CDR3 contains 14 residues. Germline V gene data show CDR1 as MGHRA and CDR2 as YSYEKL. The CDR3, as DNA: TGCGCCAGCAGCCCCCGGACAGGAGATCAGCCCCAGCATTTT. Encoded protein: CASSPRTGDQPQHF.

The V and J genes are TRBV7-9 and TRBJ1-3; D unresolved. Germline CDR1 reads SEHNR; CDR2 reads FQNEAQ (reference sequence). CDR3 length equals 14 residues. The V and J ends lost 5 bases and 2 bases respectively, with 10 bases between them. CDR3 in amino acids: CASSAFLTGNTIYF. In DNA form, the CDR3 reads TGTGCCAGCAGCGCCTTTCTAACTGGAAACACCATATATTTT. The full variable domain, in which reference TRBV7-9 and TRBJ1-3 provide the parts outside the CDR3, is DTGVSQNPRHKITKRGQNVTFRCDPISEHNRLYWYRQTLGQGPEFLTYFQNEAQLEKSRLLSDRFSAERPKGSFSTLEIQRTEQGDSAMYLCASSAFLTGNTIYFGEGSWLTVV.